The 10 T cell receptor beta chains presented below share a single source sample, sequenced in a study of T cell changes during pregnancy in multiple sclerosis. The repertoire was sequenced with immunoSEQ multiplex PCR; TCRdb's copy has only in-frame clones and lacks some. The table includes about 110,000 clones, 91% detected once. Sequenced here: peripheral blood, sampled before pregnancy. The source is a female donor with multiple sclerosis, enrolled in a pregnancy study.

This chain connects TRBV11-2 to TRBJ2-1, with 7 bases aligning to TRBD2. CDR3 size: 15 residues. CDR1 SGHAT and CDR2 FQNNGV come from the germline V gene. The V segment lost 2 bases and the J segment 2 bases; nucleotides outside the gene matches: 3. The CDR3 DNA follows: TGTGCCAGCAGCTTATGGGAGGGCCCCTACAATGAGCAGTTCTTC. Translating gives CASSLWEGPYNEQFF.

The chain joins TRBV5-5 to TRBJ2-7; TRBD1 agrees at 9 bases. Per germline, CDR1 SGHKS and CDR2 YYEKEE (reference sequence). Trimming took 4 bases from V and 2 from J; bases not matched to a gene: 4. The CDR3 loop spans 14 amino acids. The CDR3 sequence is CASSRGQGPYEQYF. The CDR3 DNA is TGTGCCAGCAGCCGGGGACAGGGCCCCTACGAGCAGTACTTC.

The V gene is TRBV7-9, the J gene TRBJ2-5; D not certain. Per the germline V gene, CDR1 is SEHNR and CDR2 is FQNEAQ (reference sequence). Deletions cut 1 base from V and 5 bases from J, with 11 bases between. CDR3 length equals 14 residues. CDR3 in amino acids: CASSLGRPGETQYF. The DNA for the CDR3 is TGTGCCAGCAGCTTAGGGCGGCCTGGGGAGACCCAGTACTTC.

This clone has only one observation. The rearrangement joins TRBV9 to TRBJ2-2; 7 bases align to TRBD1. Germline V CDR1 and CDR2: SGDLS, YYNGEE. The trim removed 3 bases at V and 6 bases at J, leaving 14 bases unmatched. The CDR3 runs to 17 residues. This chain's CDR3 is CASSAFAGGTYPGELFF. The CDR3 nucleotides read TGTGCCAGCAGCGCCTTCGCAGGGGGTACCTATCCCGGGGAGCTGTTTTTT.

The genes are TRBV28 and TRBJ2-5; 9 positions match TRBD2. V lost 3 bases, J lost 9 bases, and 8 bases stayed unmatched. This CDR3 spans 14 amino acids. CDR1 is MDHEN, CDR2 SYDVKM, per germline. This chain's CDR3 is CASSLAGGPGAQYF. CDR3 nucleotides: TGTGCCAGCAGTTTGGCGGGAGGGCCTGGGGCCCAGTACTTC.

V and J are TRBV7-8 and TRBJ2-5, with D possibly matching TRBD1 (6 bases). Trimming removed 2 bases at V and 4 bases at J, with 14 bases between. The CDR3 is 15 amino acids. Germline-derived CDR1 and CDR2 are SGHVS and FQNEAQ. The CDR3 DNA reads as TGTGCCAGCAGCTTATCACAGGGTATGGGAGAGACCCAGTACTTC. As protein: CASSLSQGMGETQYF.

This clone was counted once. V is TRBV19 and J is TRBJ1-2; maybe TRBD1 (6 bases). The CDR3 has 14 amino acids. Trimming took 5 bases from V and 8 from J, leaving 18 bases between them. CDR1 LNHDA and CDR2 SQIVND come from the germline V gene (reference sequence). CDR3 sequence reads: CASSFLDRQGGYTF. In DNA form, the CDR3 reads TGTGCCAGTAGTTTCTTAGACAGGCAGGGAGGCTACACCTTC.

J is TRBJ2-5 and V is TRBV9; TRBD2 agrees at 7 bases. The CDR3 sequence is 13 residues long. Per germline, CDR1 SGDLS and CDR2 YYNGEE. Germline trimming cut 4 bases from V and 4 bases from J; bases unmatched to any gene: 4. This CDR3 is CASSRSGIETQYF. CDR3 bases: TGTGCCAGCAGCCGAAGCGGGATAGAGACCCAGTACTTC.

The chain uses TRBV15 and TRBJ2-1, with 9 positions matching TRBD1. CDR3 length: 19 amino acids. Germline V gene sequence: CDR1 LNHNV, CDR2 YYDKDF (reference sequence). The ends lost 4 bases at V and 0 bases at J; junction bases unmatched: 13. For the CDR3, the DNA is TGTGCCACCAGCACAAAGGGACAGGGAAGGACAGGCTCCTACAATGAGCAGTTCTTC. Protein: CATSTKGQGRTGSYNEQFF.

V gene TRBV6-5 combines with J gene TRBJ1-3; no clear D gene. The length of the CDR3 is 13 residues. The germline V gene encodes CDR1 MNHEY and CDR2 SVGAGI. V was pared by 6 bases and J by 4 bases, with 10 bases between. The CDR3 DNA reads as TGTGCCAGCAGCCCCGACATCGGAAACACCATATATTTT. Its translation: CASSPDIGNTIYF.